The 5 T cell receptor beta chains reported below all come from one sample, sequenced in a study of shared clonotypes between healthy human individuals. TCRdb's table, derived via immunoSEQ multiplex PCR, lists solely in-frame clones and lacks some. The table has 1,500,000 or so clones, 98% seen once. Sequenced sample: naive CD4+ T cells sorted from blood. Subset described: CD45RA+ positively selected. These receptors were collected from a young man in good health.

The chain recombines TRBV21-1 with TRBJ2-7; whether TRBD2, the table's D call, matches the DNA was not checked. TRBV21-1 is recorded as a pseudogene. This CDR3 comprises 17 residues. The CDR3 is CASSKPKGLAGTYEQYF. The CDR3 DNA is TGTGCCAGCAGCAAGCCAAAGGGACTAGCGGGAACCTACGAGCAGTACTTC.

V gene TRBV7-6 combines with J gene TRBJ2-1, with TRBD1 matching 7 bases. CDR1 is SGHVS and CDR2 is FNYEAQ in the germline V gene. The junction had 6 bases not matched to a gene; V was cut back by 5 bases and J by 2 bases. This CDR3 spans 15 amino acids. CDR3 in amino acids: CASSIQGIAYNEQFF. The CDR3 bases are TGTGCCAGCAGCATACAGGGGATCGCCTACAATGAGCAGTTCTTC.

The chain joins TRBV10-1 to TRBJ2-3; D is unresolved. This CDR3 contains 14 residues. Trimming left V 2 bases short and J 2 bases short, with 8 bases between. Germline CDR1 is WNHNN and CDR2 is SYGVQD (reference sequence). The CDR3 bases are TGCGCCAGCAGTGAGGGCCCACACACAGATACGCAGTATTTT. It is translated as CASSEGPHTDTQYF.

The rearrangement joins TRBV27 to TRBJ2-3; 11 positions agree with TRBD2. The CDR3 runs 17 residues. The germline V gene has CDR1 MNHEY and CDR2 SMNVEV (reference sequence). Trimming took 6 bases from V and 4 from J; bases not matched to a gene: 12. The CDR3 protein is CASRKVILAGEPDTQYF. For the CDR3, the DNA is TGTGCCAGCAGGAAAGTAATACTAGCGGGAGAACCAGATACGCAGTATTTT.

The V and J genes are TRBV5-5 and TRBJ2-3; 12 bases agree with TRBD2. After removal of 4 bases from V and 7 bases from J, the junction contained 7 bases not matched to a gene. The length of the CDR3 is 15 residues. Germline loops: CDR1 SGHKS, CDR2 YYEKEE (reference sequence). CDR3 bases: TGTGCCAGCAGCCCGACTAGCGGGAGAGGGTATACGCAGTATTTT. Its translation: CASSPTSGRGYTQYF.